This TCR beta chain comes out of a study of response to subunit inactivated influenza vaccine. Study-wide results and limits: A suggestion made by the authors is that each seasonal influenza vaccination recruits few new T cells.

Via MiXCR, TCRdb re-called the RT-PCR reads, giving one row per CDR3 protein. The sample holds 590,000 or so distinct CDR3 sequences, roughly 15% seen once. This clonotype was counted only a few times. Its antigen is not known. This CDR3 has 13 amino acids. V shed 4 bases and J shed 6 bases, with 13 bases lying between them. Per germline, CDR1 SGHRS and CDR2 YFSETQ. This rearrangement joins TRBV5-1 to TRBJ1-2, with a weak D call TRBD1 (5 bases). This sample comprised PBMCs from blood, obtained 14 days before vaccination. The source is a man aged 45-65 years who received an inactivated influenza vaccine. CDR3 in amino acids: CASSVAGGNGYTF. The CDR3 DNA follows: TGCGCCAGCAGCGTCGCTGGGGGGAATGGCTACACCTTC.